This paragraph reports one T cell receptor beta chain. What it recognizes is unknown. The data belong to a study of T cell responses to AZD1222 COVID-19 vaccine. Study-wide findings and caveats: Unmutated variant regions are reportedly targeted by nearly half of spike-specific TCRs.

Trimming shortened V by 1 base and J by 3 bases, and 13 bases separated the two germline ends. CDR1 is SGHDN and CDR2 is FVKESK in the germline V gene. The CDR3 has 15 amino acids. The method was immunoSEQ multiplex PCR; TCRdb's version includes in-frame clones alone and lacks a portion of them. The table has 59,000 or so clones, roughly 80% seen once; the top ten hold 9.5% to 13%. The receptor comes from an adult in good health. This sequence joins TRBV14 and TRBJ2-7, with TRBD1 as a possible D gene (6 bases). The sequences come from peripheral blood, collected on day 0 of AZD1222 vaccination. CDR3 amino acids: CASSQGTVRLYEQYF. For the CDR3, the DNA is TGTGCCAGCAGCCAAGGGACAGTAAGACTCTACGAGCAGTACTTC.